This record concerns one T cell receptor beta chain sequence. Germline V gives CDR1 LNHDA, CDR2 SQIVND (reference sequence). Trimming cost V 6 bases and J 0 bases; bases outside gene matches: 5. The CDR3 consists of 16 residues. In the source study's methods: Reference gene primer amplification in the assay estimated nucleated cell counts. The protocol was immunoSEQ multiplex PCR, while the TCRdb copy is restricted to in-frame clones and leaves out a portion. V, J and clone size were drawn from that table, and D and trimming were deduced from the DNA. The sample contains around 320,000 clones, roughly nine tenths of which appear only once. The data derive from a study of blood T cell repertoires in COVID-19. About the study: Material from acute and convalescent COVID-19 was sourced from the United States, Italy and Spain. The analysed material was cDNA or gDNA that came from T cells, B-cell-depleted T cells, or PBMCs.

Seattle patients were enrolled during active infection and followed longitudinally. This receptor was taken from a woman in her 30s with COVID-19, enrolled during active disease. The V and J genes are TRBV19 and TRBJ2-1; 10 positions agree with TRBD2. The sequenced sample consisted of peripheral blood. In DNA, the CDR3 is TGTGCCAGTAGCATACTAGCGGGGAGCTCCTACAATGAGCAGTTCTTC. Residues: CASSILAGSSYNEQFF.